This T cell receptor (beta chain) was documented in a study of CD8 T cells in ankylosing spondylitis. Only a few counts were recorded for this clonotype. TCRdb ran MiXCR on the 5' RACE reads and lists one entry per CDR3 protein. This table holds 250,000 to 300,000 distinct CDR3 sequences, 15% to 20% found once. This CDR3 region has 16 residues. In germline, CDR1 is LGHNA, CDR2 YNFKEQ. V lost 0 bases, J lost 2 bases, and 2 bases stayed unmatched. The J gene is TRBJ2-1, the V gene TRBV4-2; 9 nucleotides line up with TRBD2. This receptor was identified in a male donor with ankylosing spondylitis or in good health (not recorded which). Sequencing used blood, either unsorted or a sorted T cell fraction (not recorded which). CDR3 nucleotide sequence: TGTGCCAGCAGCCAAGAGGCGGGAGGGACCTACAATGAGCAGTTCTTC. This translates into CASSQEAGGTYNEQFF.